This passage covers 2 T cell receptor beta chains from one sample sequenced in a study of blood T cells in healthy people across ages. It was with a sample-barcoded 5' primer and a J-beta primer mix that a second PCR of about 7 to 12 cycles was run. TCRdb recomputed calls from the 5' RACE reads with MiXCR, one row per CDR3 protein. Found here are about 1,400,000 distinct CDR3 sequences, approximately 38% of them singletons; the top ten hold roughly 7.7%. Sequencing was done on a sample of blood. The receptors here all came from a woman under 30 in good health.

The genes are TRBV25-1 and TRBJ2-3; D unresolved. This CDR3 has 19 amino acids. The V gene lost 4 bases and the J gene lost 0 bases, with 23 bases spanning the gap. From germline, CDR1 is MGHDK and CDR2 SYGVNS. The CDR3 reads CASSVPSSESKSSTDTQYF. The CDR3 bases are TGTGCCAGCAGTGTACCCTCCTCGGAGAGCAAATCCAGCACAGATACGCAGTATTTT.

A word on this clonotype: No conserved phenylalanine or tryptophan is present at the end of the CDR3, so a read error is the likely explanation. V usage is TRBV20-1 and J usage is TRBJ2-1; D perhaps matches TRBD2 (5 bases). The CDR3 covers 13 residues. V shed 5 bases and J shed 2 bases, with 10 bases lying between them. The germline V gene encodes CDR1 DFQATT and CDR2 SNEGSKA (reference sequence). This chain's CDR3 is CSAGQAAYNEQFV. In DNA, the CDR3 is TGCAGTGCTGGGCAAGCGGCCTACAATGAGCAGTTCGTC.